This record covers a single TCR beta chain. The V end was cut by 9 bases, the J end by 0 bases, with 7 bases between. CDR1 and CDR2 (germline): KGHDR, SFDVKD. This CDR3 comprises 13 residues. The data belong to a study of blood T cell repertoires in COVID-19. Study overall: The United States, Italy and Spain were the sources of the acute and convalescent COVID-19 samples.

Per the authors' pipeline: It was from reference gene primer amplification that nucleated cell counts were estimated. Repertoires were generated with immunoSEQ multiplex PCR, while TCRdb's copy carries only in-frame clones and drops some. D and trimming were read from the DNA, whereas the V and J calls and clone size are those reported in that table. Here the sample spans some 200,000 clones, about 90% being singletons. What was sequenced was PBMCs or T cells enriched from blood (not recorded which). The TCR comes from a woman between 18 and 29 years old who had recovered from COVID-19. The chain couples TRBV24-1 to TRBJ2-2; the D gene is possibly TRBD1 (5 bases). CDR3 bases: TGTGCCACCGTAGGGGCGAACACCGGGGAGCTGTTTTTT. Translating gives CATVGANTGELFF.